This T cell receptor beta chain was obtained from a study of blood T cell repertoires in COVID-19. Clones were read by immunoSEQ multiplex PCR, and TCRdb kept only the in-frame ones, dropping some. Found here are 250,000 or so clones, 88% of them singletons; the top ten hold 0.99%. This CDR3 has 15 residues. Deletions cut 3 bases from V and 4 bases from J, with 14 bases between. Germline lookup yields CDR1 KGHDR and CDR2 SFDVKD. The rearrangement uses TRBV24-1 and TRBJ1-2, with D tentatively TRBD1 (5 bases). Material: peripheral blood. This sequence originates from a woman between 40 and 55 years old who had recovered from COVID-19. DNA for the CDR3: TGTGCCACCAGTGATCCCGGGCGGGGGGTCTATGGCTACACCTTC. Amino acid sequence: CATSDPGRGVYGYTF.